Shown below are 10 T cell receptor beta chains from a single sample sequenced in a study of T-cell memory formation after mild COVID-19. TCRdb used MiXCR to reprocess the 5' RACE reads, holding one entry per CDR3 protein. The sample has some 290,000 distinct CDR3 sequences; about 16% are singletons. Sequencing was done on a sample of PBMCs or a T cell subset sorted from them (not recorded which). Receptors were obtained from a man younger than 30 who had mild COVID-19 (a few samples of this study predate the infection). Cell type and time point are not known.

This clonotype was counted at least ten times. The chain employs TRBV28 and TRBJ2-1; no clear D. CDR1 is MDHEN, CDR2 SYDVKM, per germline. The CDR3 loop spans 13 amino acids. V lost 6 bases and J lost 6, with 12 bases in between. Here the CDR3 DNA reads TGTGCCAGCAGACGTTGGACGGTCAATGAGCAGTTCTTC. It is translated as CASRRWTVNEQFF.

This chain uses TRBV6-5 with TRBJ1-1, with TRBD1 as a possible D gene (5 bases). This CDR3 contains 14 residues. V lost 2 bases and J 3 bases, leaving 10 bases between the germline ends. Germline V lookup: CDR1 MNHEY, CDR2 SVGAGI. In DNA form, the CDR3 reads TGTGCCAGCAGTTACGGAAGGGGAGACACTGAAGCTTTCTTT. This translates into CASSYGRGDTEAFF.

This clonotype was seen a handful of times. The rearrangement uses TRBV29-1 and TRBJ2-1; 10 nucleotides match TRBD1. Germline CDR1 is SQVTM and CDR2 is ANQGSEA. This CDR3 is built from 14 residues. Written as DNA, the CDR3 is TGCACCGGACTAGGACAGGGGGGTTACAATGAGCAGTTCTTC. Translated, it gives CTGLGQGGYNEQFF.

The chain employs TRBV5-1 and TRBJ1-6, with a possible D match to TRBD1 (6 bases). Germline-derived CDR1 and CDR2 are SGHRS and YFSETQ. The CDR3 consists of 15 residues. The V gene lost 4 bases and the J gene lost 5 bases, with 13 bases spanning the gap. The chain's CDR3 is CASSRTGMDNSPLHF. The CDR3 DNA is TGCGCCAGCAGCCGAACAGGGATGGATAATTCACCCCTCCACTTT. Using reference TRBV5-1 and TRBJ1-6 for the parts outside the CDR3, the full variable domain is KAGVTQTPRYLIKTRGQQVTLSCSPISGHRSVSWYQQTPGQGLQFLFEYFSETQRNKGNFPGRFSGRQFSNSRSEMNVSTLELGDSALYLCASSRTGMDNSPLHFGNGTRLTVT.

The rearrangement joins TRBV6-2 or TRBV6-3 to TRBJ1-5; 7 nucleotides match TRBD1. This CDR3 has 14 amino acids. With 6 bases clipped from V and 9 bases from J, the junction kept 11 bases outside the gene matches. CDR1 is MNHEY, CDR2 SVGEGT, per germline. The CDR3 is CASRLGQEAWPQHF. Written as DNA, the CDR3 is TGTGCCAGCAGATTAGGACAGGAGGCCTGGCCCCAGCATTTT.

The J gene is TRBJ1-1, the V gene TRBV5-1; D might be TRBD1 (5 bases). The CDR3 sequence is 13 residues long. The germline V and J ends were trimmed by 4 bases and 2 bases, with 9 bases remaining between them. Germline V gene lookup returns CDR1 SGHRS and CDR2 YFSETQ. The CDR3 bases are TGCGCCAGCAGCCGGGACCAAAACACTGAAGCTTTCTTT. Its protein product is CASSRDQNTEAFF.

The chain recombines TRBV29-1 with TRBJ2-2, with D uncertain. The CDR3 runs to 13 residues. From germline, CDR1 is SQVTM and CDR2 ANQGSEA. V was shortened by 7 bases and J by 7 bases, with 16 bases between the two germline ends. The CDR3 here is CSGLRHTDGELFF. CDR3 bases: TGCAGCGGTCTTCGCCATACTGACGGGGAGCTGTTTTTT.

This clonotype was counted only a few times. The chain employs TRBV7-9 and TRBJ2-7, with 8 bases that match TRBD1. V gave up 9 bases and J gave up 2 bases; unmatched junction bases: 3. The CDR3 is 12 residues long. Per germline, CDR1 SEHNR and CDR2 FQNEAQ (reference sequence). The chain's CDR3 is CASGQGAYEQYF. The CDR3 region has the DNA TGTGCCAGTGGACAGGGCGCCTACGAGCAGTACTTC. Looking up the rest from reference TRBV7-9 and TRBJ2-7 gives the full variable domain: DTGVSQNPRHKITKRGQNVTFRCDPISEHNRLYWYRQTLGQGPEFLTYFQNEAQLEKSRLLSDRFSAERPKGSFSTLEIQRTEQGDSAMYLCASGQGAYEQYFGPGTRLTVT.

This clonotype was seen at least ten times. This chain links TRBV5-1 with TRBJ1-1; no clear D. CDR3 length equals 14 residues. Trimming removed 0 bases from V and 2 bases from J, with 8 bases in between. The germline V gene has CDR1 SGHRS and CDR2 YFSETQ. In DNA form, the CDR3 reads TGCGCCAGCAGCTTGGCCCCAGCAAACACTGAAGCTTTCTTT. Amino acid sequence: CASSLAPANTEAFF.

This clonotype showed up just a few times. The chain is built from TRBV10-1 and TRBJ2-7; D ambiguous. CDR3 length: 14 residues. Trimming took 8 bases from V and 2 from J, leaving 16 bases between them. CDR1 is WNHNN and CDR2 is SYGVQD in the germline V gene (reference sequence). CDR3 region: CASFPPQGTYEQYF. As DNA, the CDR3 is TGCGCCAGCTTCCCCCCCCAAGGGACCTACGAGCAGTACTTC.